The 2 T cell receptor beta chains given below trace back to one sample, sequenced in a study of CD8+CD57+ T cells in acquired aplastic anemia. Profiles of TCR beta VDJ and CDR3 were generated from a genomic DNA template. One entry per CDR3 protein, called by TCRdb with MiXCR from the reads. Among a few hundred thousand distinct CDR3 sequences, almost 35% were seen once, and the ten largest hold approximately 1.2%. The sequenced sample was sorted CD4+, CD8+, or CD8+CD57+ T cells (not recorded which) from PBMCs. The receptors derive from a human donor in good health, serving as a control.

A word on this clonotype: The final CDR3 position lacks the conserved phenylalanine or tryptophan, pointing to a likely read error. Here the CDR3 DNA reads TGTGCCTGGAGTGTGCAGGGGAACACTGAAGCTTTCCTT. Translated, it gives CAWSVQGNTEAFL. This rearrangement joins TRBV30 to TRBJ1-1, with a tentative D call TRBD1 (5 bases). In germline, CDR1 is GTSNPN, CDR2 SVGIG (reference sequence). This CDR3 has 13 residues. Trimming cost V 0 bases and J 1 base, with 6 bases left between them.

This clonotype was observed at least ten times. The chain carries TRBV7-3 and TRBJ2-3, with TRBD2 identical over 11 bases. The germline gives CDR1 SGHTA, CDR2 FQGTGA. The J segment lost 5 bases and the V segment lost 5 bases, leaving 6 bases of the junction unmatched. The CDR3 runs 15 residues. CDR3 residues: CASSPHSGGGDTQYF. In DNA, the CDR3 is TGTGCCAGCAGCCCCCATAGCGGGGGGGGAGATACGCAGTATTTT.